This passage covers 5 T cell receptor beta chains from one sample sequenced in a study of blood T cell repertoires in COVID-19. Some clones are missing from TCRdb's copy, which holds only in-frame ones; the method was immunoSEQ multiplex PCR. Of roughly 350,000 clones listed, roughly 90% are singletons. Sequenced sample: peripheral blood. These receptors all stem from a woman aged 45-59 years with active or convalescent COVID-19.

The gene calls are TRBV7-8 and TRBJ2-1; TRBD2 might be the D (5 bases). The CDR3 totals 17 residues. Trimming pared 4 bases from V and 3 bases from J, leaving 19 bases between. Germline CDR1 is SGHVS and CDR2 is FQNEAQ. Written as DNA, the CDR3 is TGTGCCAGCAGCTCCACAACCGGTGCTAGCCGCTACAATGAGCAGTTCTTC. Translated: CASSSTTGASRYNEQFF.

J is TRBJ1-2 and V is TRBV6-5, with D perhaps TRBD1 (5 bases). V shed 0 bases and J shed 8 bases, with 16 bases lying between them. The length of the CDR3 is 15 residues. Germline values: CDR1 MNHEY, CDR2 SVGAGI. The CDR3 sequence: CASSYSKAGNHGYTF. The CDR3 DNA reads TGTGCCAGCAGTTACTCGAAGGCAGGGAACCACGGCTACACCTTC.

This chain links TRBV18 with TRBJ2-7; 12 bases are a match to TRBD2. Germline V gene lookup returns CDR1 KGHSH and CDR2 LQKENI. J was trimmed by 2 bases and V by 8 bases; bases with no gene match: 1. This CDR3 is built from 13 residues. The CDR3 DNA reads TGTGCCAGCAGGACTAGCGGGACCTACGAGCAGTACTTC. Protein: CASRTSGTYEQYF.

The CDR3 spells CASSFLASQGPNYGYTF. DNA of the CDR3: TGTGCCAGCAGTTTTTTGGCGTCACAGGGCCCTAACTATGGCTACACCTTC. V and J are TRBV28 and TRBJ1-2; possible D gene TRBD1, 6 bases. The V end lost 3 bases, the J end lost 0 bases, and 17 bases lay between the germline ends. This CDR3 contains 17 residues. Germline V CDR1 and CDR2: MDHEN, SYDVKM.

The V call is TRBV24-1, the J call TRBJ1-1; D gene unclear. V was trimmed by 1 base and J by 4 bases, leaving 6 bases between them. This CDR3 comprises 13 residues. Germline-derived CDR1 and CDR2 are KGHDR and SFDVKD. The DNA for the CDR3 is TGTGCCACCAGTGATTTCGGGAGCACTGAAGCTTTCTTT. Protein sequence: CATSDFGSTEAFF.